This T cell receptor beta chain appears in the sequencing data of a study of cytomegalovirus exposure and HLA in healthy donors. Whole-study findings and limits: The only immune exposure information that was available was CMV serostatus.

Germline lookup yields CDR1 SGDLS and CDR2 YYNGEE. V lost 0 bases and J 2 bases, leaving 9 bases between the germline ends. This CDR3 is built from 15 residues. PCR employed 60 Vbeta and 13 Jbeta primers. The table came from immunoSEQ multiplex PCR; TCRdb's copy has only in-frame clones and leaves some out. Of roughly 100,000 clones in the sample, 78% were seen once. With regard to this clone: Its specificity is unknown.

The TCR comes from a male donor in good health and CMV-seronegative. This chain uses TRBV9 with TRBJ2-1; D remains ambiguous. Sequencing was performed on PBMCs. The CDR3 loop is CASSVEPRAYNEQFF. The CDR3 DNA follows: TGTGCCAGCAGCGTAGAACCTAGAGCCTACAATGAGCAGTTCTTC.